The source of this TCR beta chain is a study of shared clonotypes between healthy human individuals. The protocol was immunoSEQ multiplex PCR, while the TCRdb copy is restricted to in-frame clones and leaves out a portion. The repertoire holds 550,000 to 800,000 clones, with roughly 91% as singletons. The clonotype originates from a young man in good health. Some clones in this sample may be carry-over from other donors' samples. Sequences were obtained from memory CD8+ T cells from PBMCs. Subset noted: CD45RO+ cells pooled with CCR7-negative TemRA cells.

The CDR3 bases are TGCGCCAGCAGCCTGGGAATCAGGGGGCGAGTTGAAAAACTGTTTTTT. Its translation is CASSLGIRGRVEKLFF. The genes are TRBV5-1 and TRBJ1-4; TRBD1 agrees at 8 bases. The CDR3 is 16 amino acids. Trimming took 4 bases from V and 7 from J; bases not matched to a gene: 12. Per germline, CDR1 SGHRS and CDR2 YFSETQ.